This TCR beta chain was profiled in a study of blood T cell repertoires in COVID-19. At the level of the study: The origin of the acute and convalescent COVID-19 samples was the United States, Italy and Spain.

The table came from immunoSEQ multiplex PCR; TCRdb's copy has only in-frame clones and leaves some out. Of roughly 330,000 clones listed, approximately 89% were seen once; the top ten hold approximately 5%. Participant ages covered about 18 to 95 years across 20 to 25 US areas. Losses at the gene ends were 1 base for V and 4 bases for J; bases not matched to a gene: 6. Germline lookup yields CDR1 SGHRS and CDR2 YFSETQ. This CDR3 contains 15 residues. The specimen sequenced was PBMCs or T cells enriched from blood (not recorded which). This chain links TRBV5-1 with TRBJ2-3; TRBD2 matches at 7 bases. The TCR was taken from a woman aged 25 to 45 who had recovered from COVID-19. The DNA for the CDR3 is TGCGCCAGCAGCTTGTCTAGCGGACCGGCAGATACGCAGTATTTT. Its translation: CASSLSSGPADTQYF. The full variable domain, completed using reference TRBV5-1 and TRBJ2-3, is KAGVTQTPRYLIKTRGQQVTLSCSPISGHRSVSWYQQTPGQGLQFLFEYFSETQRNKGNFPGRFSGRQFSNSRSEMNVSTLELGDSALYLCASSLSSGPADTQYFGPGTRLTVL.